This T cell receptor (beta chain) was sequenced for a study of STAT3 mutations in large granular lymphocyte leukemia. The study's findings and limits: At least one immunodominant TCR beta clonotype appeared in every T-cell large granular lymphocyte leukemia patient.

The repertoire was sequenced with immunoSEQ multiplex PCR; TCRdb's copy has only in-frame clones and lacks some. The profile shows approximately 9,100 clones, about 92% of them singletons. CDR1 is SQVTM and CDR2 is ANQGSEA in the germline V gene. Trimming took off 0 bases at V and 0 bases at J, with 11 bases between the two ends. This CDR3 contains 15 residues. Concerning this clone: Its cognate antigen is unknown.

This chain links TRBV29-1 with TRBJ1-2; D unresolved. The sequence came from a man between 60 and 70 years old with T-cell large granular lymphocyte leukemia. Some clones in this sample may be carry-over from other donors' samples. The sequencing sample was made of peripheral blood mononuclear cells. The CDR3 DNA is TGCAGCGTTGAAGAATGGTCAGAAGCTAACTATGGCTACACCTTC. This translates into CSVEEWSEANYGYTF.